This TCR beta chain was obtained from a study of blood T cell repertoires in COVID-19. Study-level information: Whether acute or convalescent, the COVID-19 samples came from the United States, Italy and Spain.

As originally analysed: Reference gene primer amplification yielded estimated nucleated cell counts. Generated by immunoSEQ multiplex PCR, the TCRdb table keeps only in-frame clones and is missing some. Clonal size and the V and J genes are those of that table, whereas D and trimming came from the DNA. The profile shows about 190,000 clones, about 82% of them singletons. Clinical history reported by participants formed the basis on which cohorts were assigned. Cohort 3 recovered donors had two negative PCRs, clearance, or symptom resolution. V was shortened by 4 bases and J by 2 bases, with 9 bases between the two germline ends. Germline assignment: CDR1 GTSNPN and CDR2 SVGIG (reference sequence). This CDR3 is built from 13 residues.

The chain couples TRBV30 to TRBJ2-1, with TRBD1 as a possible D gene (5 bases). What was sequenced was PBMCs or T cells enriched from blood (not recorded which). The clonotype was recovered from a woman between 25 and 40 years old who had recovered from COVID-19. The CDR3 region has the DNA TGTGCCTGGAAGAAGGGGCCCTACAATGAGCAGTTCTTC. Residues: CAWKKGPYNEQFF.